A selection of T cell receptor beta chains follows, all from one sample in a study of blood T cell repertoires in COVID-19. Here immunoSEQ multiplex PCR was the method, and the copy in TCRdb shows in-frame clones only, minus some. The repertoire consists of 180,000 or so clones, with about 88% occurring once and the leading ten covering 0.99%. Sequenced input: peripheral blood. These receptors were collected from a man between 18 and 35 years old with acute or convalescent COVID-19. The CDR3 runs from the conserved cysteine through the conserved F or W.

CDR3aa: CASSPPGGAAEAFF; j_gene: TRBJ1-1; v_gene: TRBV3-1/TRBV3-2
CDR3aa: CASSRDMYRVDGYTF; j_gene: TRBJ1-2; v_gene: TRBV28
CDR3aa: CASSLVAVLNYGYTF; j_gene: TRBJ1-2; v_gene: TRBV7-9
CDR3aa: CASSEWGGTGWATNEKLFF; j_gene: TRBJ1-4; v_gene: TRBV2
CDR3aa: CASSAAVNSPLHF; j_gene: TRBJ1-6; v_gene: TRBV11-2
CDR3aa: CSARATETQYF; j_gene: TRBJ2-5; v_gene: TRBV20-1
CDR3aa: CASTRRSGTNTGELFF; j_gene: TRBJ2-2; v_gene: TRBV18
CDR3aa: CASSLSGGWEQFF; j_gene: TRBJ2-1; v_gene: TRBV7-9
CDR3aa: CASSQQTLYSYEQYF; j_gene: TRBJ2-7; v_gene: TRBV4-1
CDR3aa: CAWSVMENYGYTF; j_gene: TRBJ1-2; v_gene: TRBV30
CDR3aa: CASRLGTTNYGYTF; j_gene: TRBJ1-2; v_gene: TRBV28
CDR3aa: CASSVRTGGYGYTF; j_gene: TRBJ1-2; v_gene: TRBV9
CDR3aa: CASSVQGGTDTQYF; j_gene: TRBJ2-3; v_gene: TRBV9
CDR3aa: CSAGTGRGETQYF; j_gene: TRBJ2-5; v_gene: TRBV29-1
CDR3aa: CASSPPRTGNEQYF; j_gene: TRBJ2-7; v_gene: TRBV18
CDR3aa: CASSLEGTRYNEQFF; j_gene: TRBJ2-1; v_gene: TRBV5-4
CDR3aa: CASSPQGRYTEAFF; j_gene: TRBJ1-1; v_gene: TRBV6-2/TRBV6-3
CDR3aa: CASSPGTSGEEQFF; j_gene: TRBJ2-1; v_gene: TRBV18
CDR3aa: CASSFSQGDSNQPQHF; j_gene: TRBJ1-5; v_gene: TRBV6-6
CDR3aa: CASTLGTGGHSNQPQHF; j_gene: TRBJ1-5; v_gene: TRBV2
CDR3aa: CATSRDRGTGVQPQHF; j_gene: TRBJ1-5; v_gene: TRBV15
CDR3aa: CASSPGTGRWTNTEAFF; j_gene: TRBJ1-1; v_gene: TRBV27